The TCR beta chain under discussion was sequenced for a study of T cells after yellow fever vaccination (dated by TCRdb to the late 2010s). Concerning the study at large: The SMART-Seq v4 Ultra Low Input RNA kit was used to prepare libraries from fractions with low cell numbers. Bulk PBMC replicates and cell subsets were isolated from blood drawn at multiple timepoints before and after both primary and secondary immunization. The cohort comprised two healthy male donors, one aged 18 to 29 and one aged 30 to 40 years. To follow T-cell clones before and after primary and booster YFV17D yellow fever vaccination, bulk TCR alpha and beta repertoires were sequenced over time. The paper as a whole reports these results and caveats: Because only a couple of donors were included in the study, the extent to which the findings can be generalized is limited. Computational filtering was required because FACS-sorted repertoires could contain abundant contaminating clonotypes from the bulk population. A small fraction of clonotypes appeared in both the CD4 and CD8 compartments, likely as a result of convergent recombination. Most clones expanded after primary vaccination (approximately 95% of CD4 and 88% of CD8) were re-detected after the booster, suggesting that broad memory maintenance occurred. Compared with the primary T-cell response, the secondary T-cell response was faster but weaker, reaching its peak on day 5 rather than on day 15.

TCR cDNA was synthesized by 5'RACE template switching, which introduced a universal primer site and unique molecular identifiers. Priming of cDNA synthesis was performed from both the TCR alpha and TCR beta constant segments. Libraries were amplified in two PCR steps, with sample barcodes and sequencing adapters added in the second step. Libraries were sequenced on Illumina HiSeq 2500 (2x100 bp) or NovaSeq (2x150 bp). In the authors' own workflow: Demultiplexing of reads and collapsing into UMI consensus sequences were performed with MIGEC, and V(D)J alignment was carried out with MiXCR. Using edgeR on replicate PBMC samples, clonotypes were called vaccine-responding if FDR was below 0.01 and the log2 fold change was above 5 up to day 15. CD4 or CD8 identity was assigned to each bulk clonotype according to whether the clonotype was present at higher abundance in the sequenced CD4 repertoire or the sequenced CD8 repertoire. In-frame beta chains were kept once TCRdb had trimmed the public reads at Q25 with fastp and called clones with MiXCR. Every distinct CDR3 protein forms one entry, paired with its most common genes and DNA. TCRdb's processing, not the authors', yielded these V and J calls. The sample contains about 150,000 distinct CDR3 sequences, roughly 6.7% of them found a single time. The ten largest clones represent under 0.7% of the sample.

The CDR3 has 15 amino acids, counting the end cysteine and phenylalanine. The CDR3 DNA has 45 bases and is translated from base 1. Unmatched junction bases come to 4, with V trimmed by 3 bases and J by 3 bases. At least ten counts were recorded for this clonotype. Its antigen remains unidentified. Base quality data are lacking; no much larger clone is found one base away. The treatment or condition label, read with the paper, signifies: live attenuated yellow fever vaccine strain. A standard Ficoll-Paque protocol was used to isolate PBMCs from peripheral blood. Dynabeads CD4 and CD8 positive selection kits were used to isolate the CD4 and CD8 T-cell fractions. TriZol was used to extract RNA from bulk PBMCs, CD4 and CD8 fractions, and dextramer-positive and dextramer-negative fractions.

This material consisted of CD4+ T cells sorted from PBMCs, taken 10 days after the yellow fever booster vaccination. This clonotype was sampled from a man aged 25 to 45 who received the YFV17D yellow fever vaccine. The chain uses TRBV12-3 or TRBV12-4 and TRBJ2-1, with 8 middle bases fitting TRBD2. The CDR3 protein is CASSFAGLDYNEQFF. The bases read TGTGCCAGCAGTTTTGCGGGACTAGACTACAATGAGCAGTTCTTC.